The 23 T cell receptor beta chains below all came from one sample that was sequenced in a study of T cells in localized non-small cell lung cancer (dated by TCRdb to 2020 to 2022). Library preparation was by the immunoSEQ multiplex PCR assay. TCRdb provides this immuneACCESS table in a form limited to in-frame rearrangements. Some clones are lacking; in checked studies, under half of them reflect an unresolved V gene, and why the rest are absent is not known. The sample data list more than 2,500 clones, and around 30% of these were observed just once. The ten largest clones take up over 9% of the sample. This specimen consisted of lung tumor tissue, obtained before any cancer treatment. The source of these receptors is a woman aged 35 to 69 with stage I lung adenocarcinoma.

This clone has more than one count but fewer than ten. This chain links TRBV6-8 with TRBJ1-2; D gene uncertain. CDR1 is MNHGY and CDR2 is SAAAGT in the germline V gene. V lost 6 bases to trimming and J lost 2 bases, with 10 bases between them. This CDR3 is 13 amino acids long. CDR3 bases: TGTGCCAGCAGCCGGGGAGAAAACTATGGCTACACCTTC. Protein: CASSRGENYGYTF.

In this sample, this clone turned up a few times. The V gene is TRBV11-3, the J gene TRBJ1-4; no clear D gene. CDR1 SGHNT and CDR2 YENEEA come from the germline V gene. This CDR3 contains 14 residues. V dropped 4 bases and J dropped 2 bases, with 8 bases sitting between them. The CDR3 sequence is CASSSRNTNEKLFF. CDR3 nucleotide sequence: TGTGCCAGCAGCTCCAGGAACACTAATGAAAAACTGTTTTTT.

This clone was picked up a small number of times. The chain has TRBV9 and TRBJ2-7; D gene unclear. V lost 0 bases to trimming and J lost 5 bases, with 15 bases between them. The CDR3 has 15 residues. The V gene's germline CDR1 is SGDLS and CDR2 YYNGEE. CDR3 loop: CASSVGSGAPHEQYF. The CDR3 DNA is TGTGCCAGCAGCGTAGGGTCAGGTGCCCCTCACGAGCAGTACTTC.

The chain has TRBV6-8 and TRBJ1-1; D remains ambiguous. This CDR3 comprises 14 residues. Germline V CDR1 and CDR2: MNHGY, SAAAGT. V shed 5 bases and J shed 5 bases, with 15 bases lying between them. CDR3 sequence reads: CASSAQMPKTEAFF. The DNA of the CDR3 is TGTGCCAGCAGTGCCCAAATGCCGAAGACTGAAGCTTTCTTT.

V usage is TRBV7-2 and J usage is TRBJ2-3; D could derive from TRBD1 or TRBD2 (7 bases each). CDR3 length: 16 amino acids. Germline CDR1 reads SGHTA; CDR2 reads FQGNSA. Trimming left V 6 bases short and J 6 bases short, with 22 bases between. CDR3 in amino acids: CASSSGLQGPWDTQYF. The CDR3 DNA sequence: TGTGCCAGCAGTTCGGGACTACAGGGGCCGTGGGATACGCAGTATTTT.

This clone appeared a few times. V gene TRBV6-8 combines with J gene TRBJ1-4, with D uncertain. With 5 bases removed from V and 0 bases from J, the gap between germline ends came to 10 bases. Per germline, CDR1 MNHGY and CDR2 SAAAGT. The CDR3 contains 15 residues. CDR3 loop: CASSRTFATNEKLFF. CDR3 sequence (DNA): TGTGCCAGCAGTCGAACATTTGCAACTAATGAAAAACTGTTTTTT.

V usage is TRBV11-3 and J usage is TRBJ2-2; no reliable D call. The CDR3 length is 14 residues. The germline V and J ends were trimmed by 7 bases and 2 bases, with 11 bases remaining between them. Germline lookup yields CDR1 SGHNT and CDR2 YENEEA. The CDR3 nucleotides read TGTGCCAGCACGATAGAGCCTAACACCGGGGAGCTGTTTTTT. Amino acids: CASTIEPNTGELFF.

This clone was counted only a few times. This chain joins TRBV5-1 and TRBJ2-7, with 11 bases lining up with TRBD1. The germline CDR1 and CDR2 sequences are SGHRS and YFSETQ. The CDR3 extends over 15 amino acids. After removal of 4 bases from V and 7 bases from J, the junction contained 10 bases not matched to a gene. CDR3 coding DNA: TGCGCCAGCAGCGGACCGGGACAGGGGGTACGGGAGCAGTACTTC. Its protein product is CASSGPGQGVREQYF.

In its sample, this clone was seen a few times. The rearrangement joins TRBV11-3 to TRBJ2-7; a weak D match, TRBD2 (5 bases). Germline loops: CDR1 SGHNT, CDR2 YENEEA. CDR3 length: 15 amino acids. Trimming took off 5 bases at V and 6 bases at J, with 20 bases between the two ends. In DNA, the CDR3 is TGTGCCAGCAGCCCGAGGCGGGTCCTCTTCTCCGAGCAGTACTTC. Translated, it gives CASSPRRVLFSEQYF.

This clone was seen more than once but under ten times. The J gene is TRBJ1-4, the V gene TRBV4-1; 9 bases fit TRBD1. The CDR3 sequence is 17 residues long. Germline CDR1 reads MGHRA; CDR2 reads YSYEKL. The V and J ends lost 0 bases and 7 bases, in that order; junction bases with no gene match: 9. Written as DNA, the CDR3 is TGCGCCAGCAGCCAAGAATGGGCGGGACAGGGTGGTGAAAAACTGTTTTTT. Translating it yields CASSQEWAGQGGEKLFF.

This clone has more than one count but fewer than ten. V is TRBV6-8 and J is TRBJ1-1, with D perhaps matching TRBD1 (6 bases). V was cut by 7 bases and J by 8 bases, with 20 bases left in between. This CDR3 spans 14 amino acids. CDR1 is MNHGY and CDR2 is SAAAGT in the germline V gene. The CDR3: CASTPRWDQGEAFF. The CDR3 DNA reads TGTGCCAGCACCCCTCGTTGGGACCAGGGGGAAGCTTTCTTT.

This clone is large within its sample. The chain employs TRBV18 and TRBJ2-1, with a possible D match to TRBD2 (6 bases). Trimming removed 2 bases at V and 9 bases at J, with 14 bases between. This CDR3 comprises 14 residues. In germline, CDR1 is KGHSH, CDR2 LQKENI. The CDR3 bases are TGTGCCAGCTCACCATGGGACTCCTCTGGTGAGCAGTTCTTC. Translated, it gives CASSPWDSSGEQFF.

This clone was found a few times. This rearrangement joins TRBV6-8 to TRBJ2-1; 10 bases are shared with TRBD1. From germline, CDR1 is MNHGY and CDR2 SAAAGT. V gave up 10 bases and J gave up 6 bases; unmatched junction bases: 18. The CDR3 is 17 amino acids. Here the CDR3 DNA reads TGTGCCATCAGGTTCCTCGCCGGGACAGGGGAGGGCAATGAGCAGTTCTTC. Its protein product is CAIRFLAGTGEGNEQFF.

The chain combines TRBV28 with TRBJ2-7; D unclear. The CDR3 consists of 13 residues. The ends were cut back, 2 bases at V and 3 bases at J, with 8 bases in the middle. Germline assignment: CDR1 MDHEN and CDR2 SYDVKM. The CDR3 bases are TGTGCCAGCAGTTTACCCCTGGTCTACGAGCAGTACTTC. The encoded protein is CASSLPLVYEQYF.

The chain joins TRBV6-8 to TRBJ2-3; 9 bases map to TRBD2. The V and J ends lost 5 bases and 1 base, in that order; junction bases with no gene match: 1. The CDR3 loop spans 14 amino acids. The V gene's germline CDR1 is MNHGY and CDR2 SAAAGT. The DNA for the CDR3 is TGTGCCAGCAGTATAGCGGGAGGCACAGATACGCAGTATTTT. This gives the protein CASSIAGGTDTQYF.

By frequency in the sample, this clone is large. This chain connects TRBV19 to TRBJ1-2; no firm D call. CDR3 length: 11 residues. The germline V gene encodes CDR1 LNHDA and CDR2 SQIVND (reference sequence). Trimming took 7 bases from V and 3 from J, leaving 6 bases between them. This CDR3 is CASTGYYGYTF. CDR3 sequence (DNA): TGTGCCAGTACCGGGTACTATGGCTACACCTTC. Complete variable domain (other parts from reference TRBV19 and TRBJ1-2): DGGITQSPKYLFRKEGQNVTLSCEQNLNHDAMYWYRQDPGQGLRLIYYSQIVNDFQKGDIAEGYSVSREKKESFPLTVTSAQKNPTAFYLCASTGYYGYTFGSGTRLTVV.

This clone was found a few times. The chain couples TRBV19 to TRBJ2-5; no firm D call. The CDR3 has 13 residues. Trimming took 5 bases from V and 5 from J, leaving 12 bases between them. Per the germline V gene, CDR1 is LNHDA and CDR2 is SQIVND (reference sequence). The CDR3 protein is CASSSGRLETQYF. The CDR3 region has the DNA TGTGCCAGTAGTTCGGGCCGACTGGAGACCCAGTACTTC. The whole variable domain, remainder taken from reference TRBV19 and TRBJ2-5, is DGGITQSPKYLFRKEGQNVTLSCEQNLNHDAMYWYRQDPGQGLRLIYYSQIVNDFQKGDIAEGYSVSREKKESFPLTVTSAQKNPTAFYLCASSSGRLETQYFGPGTRLLVL.

The chain has TRBV6-9 and TRBJ1-4, with D hard to call. Germline V CDR1 and CDR2: MNHGY, SVAAGI. CDR3 length equals 11 residues. The V end lost 8 bases, the J end lost 5 bases, and 6 bases lay between the germline ends. Here the CDR3 reads CASRLNEKLFF. The DNA of the CDR3 is TGTGCCAGCCGGCTAAATGAAAAACTGTTTTTT.

The chain couples TRBV11-3 to TRBJ1-2; the match to TRBD1 covers 8 bases. CDR1 and CDR2 from the germline V gene are SGHNT and YENEEA. V was pared by 4 bases and J by 7 bases, with 8 bases of the junction left unmatched. This CDR3 spans 14 amino acids. The CDR3 loop is CASSSWTGTAGYTF. The CDR3 DNA reads TGTGCCAGCAGCTCATGGACAGGGACGGCTGGCTACACCTTC.

The chain carries TRBV18 and TRBJ1-5, with 9 nucleotides matching TRBD1. The CDR3 runs to 17 residues. V was pared by 3 bases and J by 4 bases, with 10 bases of the junction left unmatched. Per the germline V gene, CDR1 is KGHSH and CDR2 is LQKENI. The CDR3 reads CASSPSPGQGSNQPQHF. Written as DNA, the CDR3 is TGTGCCAGCTCACCGTCACCGGGACAGGGTAGTAATCAGCCCCAGCATTTT.

CDR3 nucleotides: TGTGCCAGCTCACCGGGACGGGACGGGCAGGGGCACTCCTACGAGCAGTACTTC. Translation gives CASSPGRDGQGHSYEQYF. The chain couples TRBV18 to TRBJ2-7, with TRBD1 as a possible D gene (6 bases). Germline-derived CDR1 and CDR2 are KGHSH and LQKENI. Trimming shortened V by 3 bases and J by 0 bases, and 21 bases separated the two germline ends. The CDR3 spans 18 residues.

Within the sample, this clone is medium-sized. The chain links TRBV6-8 to TRBJ1-1; TRBD1 aligns across 8 bases. This CDR3 has 15 residues. The J segment lost 3 bases and the V segment lost 5 bases, leaving 8 bases of the junction unmatched. Looked up from germline, CDR1 is MNHGY and CDR2 is SAAAGT. CDR3 DNA sequence: TGTGCCAGCAGTGACCGACACAGGGGGGACACTGAAGCTTTCTTT. It is translated as CASSDRHRGDTEAFF.

This clone was picked up a small number of times. V usage is TRBV9 and J usage is TRBJ2-5, with D uncertain. Trimming shortened V by 2 bases and J by 4 bases, and 6 bases separated the two germline ends. The CDR3 has 12 amino acids. Germline V CDR1 and CDR2: SGDLS, YYNGEE. As DNA, the CDR3 is TGTGCCAGCAGCGTCACCGGAGAGACCCAGTACTTC. Protein product: CASSVTGETQYF.